This T cell receptor (beta chain) was recovered during a study of control samples from healthy donors and cancer patients. TCRdb keeps only in-frame clones here, not all; method: immunoSEQ multiplex PCR. This sample has fewer than 85,000 clones; approximately 89% occur once, and the top ten carry roughly 7%. V was cut by 1 base and J by 0 bases, with 8 bases left in between. Germline V lookup: CDR1 KGHDR, CDR2 SFDVKD. The CDR3 has 15 residues. The chain uses TRBV24-1 and TRBJ1-2; D unclear. The specimen was blood. This receptor was taken from a man in his fifties or sixties in good health. CDR3 sequence: CATSDFEIPNYGYTF. The CDR3 nucleotides are TGTGCCACCAGTGATTTCGAGATTCCTAACTATGGCTACACCTTC.